The TCR beta chain described here comes from a study of blood T cell repertoires in COVID-19. Study as a whole: Sources were T cells, B-cell-depleted T cells, or PBMCs; the material itself was cDNA or gDNA.

Per the original methods: For nucleated cells, counts were estimated from reference gene primer amplification. Generated by immunoSEQ multiplex PCR, the TCRdb table keeps only in-frame clones and is missing some. V and J calls plus clone size are reproduced from that table; the DNA served to infer D and trimming. The sample lists 150,000 or so clones, around 90% occurring once. Germline CDR1 SGHVS, CDR2 FNYEAQ. V gave up 5 bases and J gave up 2 bases; unmatched junction bases: 11. This CDR3 has 17 residues. Specimen: peripheral blood. This receptor was taken from a man aged 18-30 years with acute or convalescent COVID-19. The chain has TRBV7-6 and TRBJ2-7, with 11 bases aligning to TRBD2. The chain's CDR3 is CASSRQTSGSTPYEQYF. The CDR3 bases are TGTGCCAGCAGCCGACAAACTAGCGGGAGTACCCCCTACGAGCAGTACTTC.